The clone carrying this TCR beta chain showed up many times. As for time point: patch test 2, 6 weeks after DPC sensitization. Treatment: therapeutic diphenylcyclopropenone sensitization with weekly scalp DPC. In every case, blood was obtained before the patch test was applied. Unfractionated whole blood was the source of the extracted total RNA. This entry is derived from a study of human T cells and chemical hapten exposure. The wider study: Skin on the upper inner arm, roughly 2 cm by roughly 2 cm in size, was sensitized with 2% DPC. The patch tests put 0.01% DPC on the skin of the upper back and were read 6 days later.

TCRdb ran MiXCR on the RACE reads and lists one entry per CDR3 protein. The data show tens of thousands of distinct CDR3 sequences, roughly a tenth seen once. V was pared by 3 bases and J by 7 bases, with 10 bases of the junction left unmatched. Germline assignment: CDR1 ENHRY and CDR2 SYGVKD. The CDR3 runs 16 residues. The chain links TRBV10-3 to TRBJ2-2; TRBD2 matches 8 bases. The sequence was collected from a young man with alopecia areata. Some clones in this sample may be carry-over from other donors' samples. Sequenced here: whole blood, sampled in connection with sensitization to the hapten diphenylcyclopropenone (DPC). The CDR3 coding sequence is TGTGCCATCAGTGACGTACCGGGAGGGGGTAACGGGGAGCTGTTTTTT. This encodes CAISDVPGGGNGELFF.